These T cell receptor beta chains were read from a single sample in a study of shared clonotypes between healthy human individuals. Clones were sequenced by immunoSEQ multiplex PCR, and TCRdb holds only the in-frame ones, with some missing. This repertoire shows about 470,000 clones, roughly 83% found once; its top ten account for less than 15%. Source material: PBMCs. The receptor set was obtained from a woman between 40 and 50 years old in good health. Some clones in this sample may be carry-over from other donors' samples. The CDR3 runs from the conserved cysteine through the conserved F or W. The D gene is left open where the match is weak. Clone size is stated in some rows and not others, as once, few, many or a class when expanded.

v_gene,d_gene,abundance,j_gene,CDR3aa,CDR3nt
TRBV15,-,-,TRBJ2-2,CATSPPFGLAGELFF,TGTGCCACCAGCCCCCCCTTCGGGCTAGCCGGGGAGCTGTTTTTT
TRBV4-1,-,-,TRBJ1-2,CASSQPGGDGYTF,TGCGCCAGCAGCCAACCCGGTGGGGATGGCTACACCTTC
TRBV6-1,TRBD1,once,TRBJ1-4,CASRTTGDTEKLFF,TGTGCCAGCAGGACGACAGGGGATACTGAAAAACTGTTTTTT
TRBV4-2,TRBD2,-,TRBJ2-3,CASSQPSLASGRFTRGDTQYF,TGTGCCAGCAGCCAACCTAGTCTGGCTAGCGGGAGGTTTACGCGCGGAGATACGCAGTATTTT
TRBV30,TRBD2,-,TRBJ2-1,CAWSVGLAGIYNEQFF,TGTGCCTGGAGTGTCGGGCTAGCGGGAATCTACAATGAGCAGTTCTTC
TRBV5-1,TRBD2,-,TRBJ2-1,CASSPEGTGLAGGEQFF,TGCGCCAGCAGCCCCGAGGGGACTGGACTAGCGGGGGGTGAGCAGTTCTTC
TRBV10-3,-,-,TRBJ2-5,CAISGGGSQETQYF,TGTGCCATCAGTGGTGGGGGCAGCCAAGAGACCCAGTACTTC
TRBV29-1,TRBD2,-,TRBJ2-5,CSVPMAGGRQTQYF,TGCAGCGTTCCGATGGCGGGAGGGCGACAGACCCAGTACTTC
TRBV28,-,-,TRBJ2-7,CASSFGQFPYEQYF,TGTGCCAGCAGTTTTGGACAGTTCCCCTACGAGCAGTACTTC
TRBV28,-,-,TRBJ2-2,CAGGQTGELFF,TGTGCCGGAGGACAGACCGGGGAGCTGTTTTTT
TRBV7-9,-,-,TRBJ2-5,CASSSVLVSYRETQYF,TGTGCCAGCAGCTCCGTACTAGTAAGCTACCGGGAGACCCAGTACTTC
TRBV4-1,TRBD2,-,TRBJ2-5,CASSFSGTAQETQYF,TGCGCCAGCAGCTTTAGCGGGACCGCACAAGAGACCCAGTACTTC
TRBV27,-,many,TRBJ2-7,CASSPGKTYEQYF,TGTGCCAGCAGCCCCGGGAAGACCTACGAGCAGTACTTC
TRBV7-2,-,-,TRBJ1-5,CASSGAINQPQHF,TGTGCCAGCAGCGGGGCTATCAATCAGCCCCAGCATTTT
TRBV9,-,-,TRBJ2-1,CASSGGPEPAYNEQFF,TGTGCCAGCAGCGGGGGGCCAGAACCCGCCTACAATGAGCAGTTCTTC
TRBV30,-,-,TRBJ1-4,CAWSVSRVRINEKLFF,TGTGCCTGGAGTGTATCCCGTGTCAGGATTAATGAAAAACTGTTTTTT
TRBV5-1,-,once,TRBJ2-6,CASSRDGPSGANVLTF,TGCGCCAGCAGCCGAGACGGTCCCTCTGGGGCCAACGTCCTGACTTTC